This T cell receptor (beta chain) was sequenced in a study of shared clonotypes between healthy human individuals. Per the study methods: Filtering was not the same, since immunoSEQ gave junction-only sequences without quality scores. Data came from immunoSEQ multiplex PCR; TCRdb stores just in-frame clones and leaves some out. V, J and clone size were drawn from that table, and D and trimming were deduced from the DNA. The data hold more than 400,000 clones, with 65% to 85% observed a single time. The CDR3 runs to 14 residues. The germline V gene has CDR1 SGHDT and CDR2 YYEEEE. Trimming stripped 0 bases from V and 4 bases from J, with 10 bases between.

The receptor was isolated from a woman aged 40 to 50 in good health. Some clones in this sample may be carry-over from other donors' samples. Sequenced sample: PBMCs. This chain joins TRBV5-6 and TRBJ2-5; D gene uncertain. The CDR3 loop is CASSLEQRAETQYF. The CDR3 region has the DNA TGTGCCAGCAGCTTGGAGCAGCGAGCAGAGACCCAGTACTTC.